The clone carrying this T cell receptor (beta chain) has ten or more counts. The entry originates in a study of shared clonotypes between healthy human individuals. Study-level background: Serving as donors were two women and three men, whose ages spanned 18 to 49.

V was pared by 3 bases and J by 9 bases, with 13 bases between. The germline CDR1 and CDR2 sequences are SGDLS and YYNGEE. This CDR3 spans 13 amino acids. Sequencing was performed with immunoSEQ multiplex PCR; in TCRdb, only in-frame clones are kept and a portion is missing. The table shows 1 million to 1.2 million clones, with approximately 75% occurring only once. This clonotype originated in a man aged 18 to 29 in good health. Some clones in this sample may be carry-over from other donors' samples. Sequencing was done on a sample of memory CD4+ T cells from PBMCs. Subset described: CD45RA-negative fraction. The V call is TRBV9, the J call TRBJ2-1, with TRBD2 as a possible D gene (6 bases). CDR3 in amino acids: CASSGDRRGEQFF. The CDR3 region has the DNA TGTGCCAGCAGCGGGGACCGGCGGGGTGAGCAGTTCTTC.